Sequencing of this T cell receptor beta chain was carried out in a study of blood T cell repertoires in COVID-19. The repertoire was sequenced with immunoSEQ multiplex PCR; TCRdb's copy has only in-frame clones and lacks some. The table lists hundreds of thousands of clones, around 83% of them singletons. The CDR3 contains 13 residues. Germline V gene sequence: CDR1 MNHEY, CDR2 SVGEGT. V shed 0 bases and J shed 6 bases, with 9 bases lying between them. Sequenced sample: PBMCs or T cells enriched from blood (not recorded which). The receptor comes from a man aged 35-49 years who had been exposed to COVID-19. The chain has TRBV6-2 or TRBV6-3 and TRBJ2-7; maybe TRBD1 (6 bases). CDR3 sequence reads: CASSYSWTAEQYF. The CDR3 nucleotides read TGTGCCAGCAGTTACTCCTGGACAGCCGAGCAGTACTTC.